This T cell receptor (beta chain) was captured in a study of beta chain features in type 1 diabetes. The study's findings and limits: Reads derived from cDNA could over-represent cells showing high TCR expression. Across all four CD4+ subsets, people with type 1 diabetes showed modestly shorter TCRB CDR3s.

About this clone itself: What it binds is not known.

Investigators reverse transcribed all isolated RNA, so they sequenced expressed TCRB transcripts. Profiling relied on immunoSEQ multiplex PCR, and the TCRdb table lists in-frame clones only, not all of them. The sample yields 240,000 or so clones, 68% seen once. This receptor was taken from a man aged 25-40 years in good health. Sample: naive CD4+ T cells from blood.

Here the CDR3 DNA reads TGCAGCGTTGATACAGGAGTTGAAGCTTTCTTT. It encodes CSVDTGVEAFF. The rearrangement joins TRBV29-1 to TRBJ1-1, with D tentatively TRBD1 (5 bases). Germline CDR1 is SQVTM and CDR2 is ANQGSEA. The CDR3 is made up of 11 amino acids. Trimming removed 3 bases from V and 7 bases from J, with 9 bases in between. Together with reference TRBV29-1 and TRBJ1-1, the CDR3 gives the full variable domain: SAVISQKPSRDICQRGTSLTIQCQVDSQVTMMFWYRQQPGQSLTLIATANQGSEATYESGFVIDKFPISRPNLTFSTLTVSNMSPEDSSIYLCSVDTGVEAFFGQGTRLTVV.